This T cell receptor (beta chain) was captured in a study of blood T cell repertoires in COVID-19. Study details: COVID-19 samples collected from the United States, Italy and Spain covered acute and convalescent phases. From T cells, B-cell-depleted T cells, or PBMCs came the material, which was cDNA or gDNA.

Authors' data handling: Cell counts per sample came from amplifying reference gene primers. Repertoires were generated with immunoSEQ multiplex PCR, while TCRdb's copy carries only in-frame clones and drops some. The DNA was the basis for D and trimming; V, J and clone size are from that table. The table has about 200,000 clones, approximately 84% seen once. This CDR3 contains 15 residues. The germline gives CDR1 MRHNA, CDR2 SNTAGT. The trim removed 6 bases at V and 2 bases at J, leaving 7 bases unmatched. Sequencing input: peripheral blood. This sequence was found in a man older than 75 with acute or convalescent COVID-19. The V and J genes are TRBV6-4 and TRBJ2-7; 10 bases are shared with TRBD1. The CDR3 sequence: CASRSPGQGPYEQYF. The CDR3 nucleotides are TGTGCCAGCAGGAGCCCGGGACAGGGGCCCTACGAGCAGTACTTC.